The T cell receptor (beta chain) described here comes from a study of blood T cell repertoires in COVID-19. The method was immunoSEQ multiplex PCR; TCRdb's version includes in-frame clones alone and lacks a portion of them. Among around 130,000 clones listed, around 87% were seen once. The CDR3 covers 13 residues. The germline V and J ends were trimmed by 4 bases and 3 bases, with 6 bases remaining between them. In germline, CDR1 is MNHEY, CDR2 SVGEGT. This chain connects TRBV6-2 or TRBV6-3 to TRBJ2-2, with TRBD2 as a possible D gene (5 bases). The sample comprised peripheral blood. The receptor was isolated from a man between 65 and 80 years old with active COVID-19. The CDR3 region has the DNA TGTGCCAGCAGTTCTAGCTACACCGGGGAGCTGTTTTTT. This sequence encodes CASSSSYTGELFF.